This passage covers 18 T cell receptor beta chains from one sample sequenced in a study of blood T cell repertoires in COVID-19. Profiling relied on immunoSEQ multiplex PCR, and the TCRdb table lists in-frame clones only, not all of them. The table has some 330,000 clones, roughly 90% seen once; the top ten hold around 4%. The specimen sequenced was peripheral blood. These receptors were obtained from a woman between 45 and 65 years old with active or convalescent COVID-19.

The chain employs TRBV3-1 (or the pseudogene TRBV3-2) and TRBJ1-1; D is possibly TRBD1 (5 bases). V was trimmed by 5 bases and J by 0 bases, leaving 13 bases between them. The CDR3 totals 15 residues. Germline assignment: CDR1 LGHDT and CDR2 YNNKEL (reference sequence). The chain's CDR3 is CASSSRGKMNTEAFF. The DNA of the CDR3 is TGTGCCAGCAGCTCCCGGGGGAAGATGAACACTGAAGCTTTCTTT.

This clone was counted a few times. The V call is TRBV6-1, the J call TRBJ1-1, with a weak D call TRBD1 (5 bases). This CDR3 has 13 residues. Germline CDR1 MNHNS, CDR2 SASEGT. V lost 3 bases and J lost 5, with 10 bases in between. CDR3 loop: CASSDRAITEAFF. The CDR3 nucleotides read TGTGCCAGCAGTGACAGGGCTATTACTGAAGCTTTCTTT.

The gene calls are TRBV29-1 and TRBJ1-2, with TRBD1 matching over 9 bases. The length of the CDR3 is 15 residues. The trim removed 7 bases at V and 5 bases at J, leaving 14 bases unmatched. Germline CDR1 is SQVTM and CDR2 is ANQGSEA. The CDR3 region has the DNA TGCAGCGCCGCCAAAAAGACAGGGGGGGATTATGGCTACACCTTC. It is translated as CSAAKKTGGDYGYTF.

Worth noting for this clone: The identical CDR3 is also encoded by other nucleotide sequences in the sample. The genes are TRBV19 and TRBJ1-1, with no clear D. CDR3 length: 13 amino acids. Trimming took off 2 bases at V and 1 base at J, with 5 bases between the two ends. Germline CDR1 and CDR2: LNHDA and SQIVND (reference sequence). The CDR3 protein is CASSIRENTEAFF. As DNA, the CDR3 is TGTGCCAGTAGTATACGAGAGAACACTGAAGCTTTCTTT.

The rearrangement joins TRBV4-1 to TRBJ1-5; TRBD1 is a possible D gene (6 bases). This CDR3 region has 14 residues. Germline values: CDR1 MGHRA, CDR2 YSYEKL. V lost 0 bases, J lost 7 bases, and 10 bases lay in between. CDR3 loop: CASSQETGRQPQHF. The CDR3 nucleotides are TGCGCCAGCAGCCAAGAGACAGGCAGGCAGCCCCAGCATTTT.

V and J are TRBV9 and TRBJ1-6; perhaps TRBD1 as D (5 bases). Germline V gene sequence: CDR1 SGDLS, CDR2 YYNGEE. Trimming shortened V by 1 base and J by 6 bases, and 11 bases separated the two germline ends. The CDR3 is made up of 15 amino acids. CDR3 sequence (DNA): TGTGCCAGCAGCGTAATAGGGGCCGGTAATTCACCCCTCCACTTT. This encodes CASSVIGAGNSPLHF.

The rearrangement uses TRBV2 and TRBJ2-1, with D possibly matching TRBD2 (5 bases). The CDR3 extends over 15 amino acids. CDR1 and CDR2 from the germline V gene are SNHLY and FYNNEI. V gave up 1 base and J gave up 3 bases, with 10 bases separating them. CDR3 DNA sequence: TGTGCCAGCAGTGAAGTTAAGGACTTCTACAATGAGCAGTTCTTC. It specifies CASSEVKDFYNEQFF.

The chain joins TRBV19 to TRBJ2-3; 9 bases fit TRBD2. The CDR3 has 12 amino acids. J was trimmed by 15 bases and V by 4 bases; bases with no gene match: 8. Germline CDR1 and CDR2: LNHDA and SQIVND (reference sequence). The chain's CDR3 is CASSRASGDLYF. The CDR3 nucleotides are TGTGCCAGTAGTAGAGCTAGCGGGGACCTATATTTT.

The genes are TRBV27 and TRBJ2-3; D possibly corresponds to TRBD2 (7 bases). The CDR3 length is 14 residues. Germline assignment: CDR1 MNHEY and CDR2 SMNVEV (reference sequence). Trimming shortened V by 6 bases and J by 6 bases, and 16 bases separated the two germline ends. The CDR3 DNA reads TGTGCCAGCAGGGAACGGGGGGCAGGGGATACGCAGTATTTT. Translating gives CASRERGAGDTQYF.

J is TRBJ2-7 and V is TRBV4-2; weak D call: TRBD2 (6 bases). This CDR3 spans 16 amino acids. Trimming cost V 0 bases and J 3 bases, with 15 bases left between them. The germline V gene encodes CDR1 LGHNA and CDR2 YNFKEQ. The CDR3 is CASSQDPSVRGYEQYF. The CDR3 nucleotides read TGTGCCAGCAGCCAAGACCCTAGCGTCCGTGGCTACGAGCAGTACTTC.

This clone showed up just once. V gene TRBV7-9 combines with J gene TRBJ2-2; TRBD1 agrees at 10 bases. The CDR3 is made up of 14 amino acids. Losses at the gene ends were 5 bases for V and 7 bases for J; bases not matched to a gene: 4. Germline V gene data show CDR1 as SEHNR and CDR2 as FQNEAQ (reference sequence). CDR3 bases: TGTGCCAGCAGCCCAGGACAGGGGGACGGGGAGCTGTTTTTT. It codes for CASSPGQGDGELFF.

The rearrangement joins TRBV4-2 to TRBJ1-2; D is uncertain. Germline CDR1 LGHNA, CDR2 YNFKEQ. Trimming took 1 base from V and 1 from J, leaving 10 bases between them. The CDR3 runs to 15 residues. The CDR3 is CASSQGDKDNYGYTF. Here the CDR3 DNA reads TGTGCCAGCAGCCAAGGAGACAAAGATAACTATGGCTACACCTTC.

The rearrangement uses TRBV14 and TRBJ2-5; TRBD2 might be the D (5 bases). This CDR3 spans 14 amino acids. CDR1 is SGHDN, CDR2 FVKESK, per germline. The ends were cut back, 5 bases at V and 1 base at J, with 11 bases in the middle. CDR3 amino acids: CASSLKRFQETQYF. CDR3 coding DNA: TGTGCCAGCAGCTTGAAGCGGTTCCAAGAGACCCAGTACTTC.

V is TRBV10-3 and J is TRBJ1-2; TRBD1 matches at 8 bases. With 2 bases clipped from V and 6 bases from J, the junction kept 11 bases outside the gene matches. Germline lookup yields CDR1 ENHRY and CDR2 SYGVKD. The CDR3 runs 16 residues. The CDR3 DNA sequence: TGTGCCATCAGTGAGATACCGGGACAGGCCACCAATGGCTACACCTTC. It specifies CAISEIPGQATNGYTF.

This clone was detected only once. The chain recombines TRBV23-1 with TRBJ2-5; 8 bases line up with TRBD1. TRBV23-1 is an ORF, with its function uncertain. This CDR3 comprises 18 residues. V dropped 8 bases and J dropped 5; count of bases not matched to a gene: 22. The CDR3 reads CASLSRRSRGHLWETQYF. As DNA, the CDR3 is TGCGCCAGCCTCTCTAGAAGGAGCAGGGGGCATCTATGGGAGACCCAGTACTTC.

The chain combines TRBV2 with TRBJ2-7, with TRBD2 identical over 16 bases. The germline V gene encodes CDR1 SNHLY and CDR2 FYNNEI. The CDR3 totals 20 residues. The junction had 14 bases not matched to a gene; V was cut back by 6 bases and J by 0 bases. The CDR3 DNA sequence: TGTGCCAGCAGCGAGAAAGTTCCGGGACTAGCGGGAGGGGGCTCCTACGAGCAGTACTTC. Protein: CASSEKVPGLAGGGSYEQYF.

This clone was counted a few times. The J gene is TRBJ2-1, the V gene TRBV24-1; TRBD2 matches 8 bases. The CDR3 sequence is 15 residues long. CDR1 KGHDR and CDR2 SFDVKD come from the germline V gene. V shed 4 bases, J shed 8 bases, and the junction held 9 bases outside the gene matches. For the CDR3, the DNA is TGTGCCACCAGTGACTCCGGGACTAGTAACGATGAGCAGTTCTTC. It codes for CATSDSGTSNDEQFF.

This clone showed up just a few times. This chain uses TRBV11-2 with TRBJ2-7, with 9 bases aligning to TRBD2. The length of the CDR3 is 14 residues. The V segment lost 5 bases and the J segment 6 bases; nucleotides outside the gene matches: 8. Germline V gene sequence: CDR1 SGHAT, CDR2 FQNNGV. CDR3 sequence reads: CASSPGTSLREQYF. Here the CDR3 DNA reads TGTGCCAGCAGCCCCGGGACTAGCCTACGCGAGCAGTACTTC.